Listed below are T cell receptor beta chains from one sample, sequenced in a study of shared clonotypes between healthy human individuals. Assay: immunoSEQ multiplex PCR; the TCRdb copy retains only in-frame clones and omits some. This table has some 2.3 million clones, over 85% appearing once. The source material was naive CD4+ T cells from PBMCs. Receptor source: a man aged 18 to 30 in good health. Some clones in this sample may be carry-over from other donors' samples. Each CDR3 is given with its conserved first and last residue. Rows give clone size only sometimes, using once, few, many, or a class for an expanded clone.

V,J,size,length,CDR3
TRBV29-1,TRBJ2-5,.,13,CSVARDFQETQYF
TRBV28,TRBJ2-3,.,13,CASRPTGTDTQYF
TRBV28,TRBJ2-2,.,13,CASSPRNTGELFF
TRBV7-2,TRBJ2-7,.,15,CASSAQAGGVDEQYF
TRBV7-2,TRBJ1-4,.,13,CASTLSIGEKLFF
TRBV12-5,TRBJ1-4,.,14,CASGATGGREKLFF
TRBV27,TRBJ1-6,.,13,CASSFGYYSPLHF
TRBV6-6,TRBJ2-1,.,13,CASSYHREYEQFF
TRBV6-1,TRBJ1-2,.,12,CAGGLTSRGYTF
TRBV7-2,TRBJ2-1,once,16,CASSRGGANSYNEQFF
TRBV7-2,TRBJ2-6,.,17,CASSLRTGGAGANVLTF
TRBV4-1,TRBJ2-7,.,14,CASSARDNEYEQYF
TRBV2,TRBJ1-4,.,15,CASSEQELLNEKLFF
TRBV11-2,TRBJ1-3,.,14,CASSLGRPGNTIYF
TRBV5-1,TRBJ2-7,few,13,CASTTTGGYEQYF
TRBV5-4,TRBJ1-2,.,14,CASSTDRATYGYTF
TRBV10-3,TRBJ2-1,.,17,CAISAARLAGANNEQFF
TRBV5-6,TRBJ1-1,.,15,CASSLDPAQVTEAFF
TRBV11-3,TRBJ2-4,.,13,CASSSDPKNIQYF
TRBV7-2,TRBJ2-3,.,15,CASSLAAGWGNTQYF
TRBV19,TRBJ2-5,.,10,CASSAETQYF
TRBV5-1,TRBJ2-1,.,15,CASSSGAGSYNEQFF
TRBV5-6,TRBJ2-3,.,12,CASRTGRDTQYF
TRBV7-9,TRBJ1-3,.,16,CASNNRDRGPGNTIYF
TRBV28,TRBJ1-5,few,14,CASTEMVPDQPQHF
TRBV27,TRBJ2-7,.,15,CASSLGRGLSYEQYF
TRBV7-2,TRBJ1-5,.,16,CASSLLNVASNQPQHF
TRBV7-9,TRBJ2-3,.,14,CASSLAGGTDTQYF
TRBV5-4,TRBJ2-5,.,12,CASSRGQETQYF
TRBV14,TRBJ2-3,.,11,CASSQGGSQYF
TRBV13,TRBJ2-6,.,18,CASSPAVPGAAGANVLTF
TRBV7-2,TRBJ2-5,.,13,CASTPSFSETQYF
TRBV5-1,TRBJ1-3,.,16,CASSSSRLSSGNTIYF
TRBV13,TRBJ2-2,once,15,CASSPVGVDTGELFF
TRBV7-2,TRBJ1-1,.,15,CASSFRSKANTEAFF
TRBV5-1,TRBJ2-2,.,16,CASSLLAGATTGELFF
TRBV4-1,TRBJ2-7,.,16,CASSRSRVPSSYEQYF
TRBV28,TRBJ2-1,.,14,CASSLSLGWNEQFF
TRBV5-4,TRBJ2-3,.,14,CASSLNRGSDTQYF
TRBV7-9,TRBJ1-3,few,17,CASSLWGRAGTGNTIYF
TRBV5-1,TRBJ2-7,.,18,CASSAPLPGASRTYEQYF